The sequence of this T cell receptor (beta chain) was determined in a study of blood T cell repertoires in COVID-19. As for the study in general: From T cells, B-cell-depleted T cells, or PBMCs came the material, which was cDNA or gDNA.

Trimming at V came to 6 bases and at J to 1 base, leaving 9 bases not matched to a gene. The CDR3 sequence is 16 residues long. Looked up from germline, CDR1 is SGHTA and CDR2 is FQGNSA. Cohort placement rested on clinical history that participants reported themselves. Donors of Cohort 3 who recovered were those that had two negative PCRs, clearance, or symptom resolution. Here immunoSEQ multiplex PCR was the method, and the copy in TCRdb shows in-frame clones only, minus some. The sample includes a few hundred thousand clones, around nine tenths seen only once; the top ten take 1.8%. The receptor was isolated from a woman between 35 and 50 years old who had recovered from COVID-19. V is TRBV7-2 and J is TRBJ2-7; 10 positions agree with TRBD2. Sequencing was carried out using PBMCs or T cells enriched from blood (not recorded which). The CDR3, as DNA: TGTGCCAGCAGTTTTATAGCGGGAGGTGGTTCCTACGAGCAGTACTTC. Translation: CASSFIAGGGSYEQYF.